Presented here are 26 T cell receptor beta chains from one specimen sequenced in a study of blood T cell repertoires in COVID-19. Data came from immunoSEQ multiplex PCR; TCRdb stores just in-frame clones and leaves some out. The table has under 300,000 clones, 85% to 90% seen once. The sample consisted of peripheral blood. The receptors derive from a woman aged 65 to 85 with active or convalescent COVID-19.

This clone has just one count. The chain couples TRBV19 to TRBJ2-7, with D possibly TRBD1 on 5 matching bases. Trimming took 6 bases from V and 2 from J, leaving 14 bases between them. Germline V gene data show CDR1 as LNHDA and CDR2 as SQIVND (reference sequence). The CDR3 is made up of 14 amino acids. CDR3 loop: CASRVAGSAYEQYF. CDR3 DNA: TGTGCCAGTAGAGTGGCAGGGTCAGCCTACGAGCAGTACTTC.

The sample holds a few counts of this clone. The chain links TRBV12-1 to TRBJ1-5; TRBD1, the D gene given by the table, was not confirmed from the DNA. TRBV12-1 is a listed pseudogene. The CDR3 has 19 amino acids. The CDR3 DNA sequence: TGTGCCAGTCAGTTTCGGGCAGGGGGGTTAAGGAATAGCAATCAGCCCCAGCATTTT. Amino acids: CASQFRAGGLRNSNQPQHF.

The CDR3 spells CASSEGGATDTQYF. The CDR3 coding sequence is TGTGCCAGCAGTGAAGGGGGAGCCACAGATACGCAGTATTTT. V usage is TRBV6-1 and J usage is TRBJ2-3; TRBD2 is a possible D gene (5 bases). Looked up from germline, CDR1 is MNHNS and CDR2 is SASEGT. V was trimmed by 1 base and J by 2 bases, leaving 7 bases between them. This CDR3 contains 14 residues.

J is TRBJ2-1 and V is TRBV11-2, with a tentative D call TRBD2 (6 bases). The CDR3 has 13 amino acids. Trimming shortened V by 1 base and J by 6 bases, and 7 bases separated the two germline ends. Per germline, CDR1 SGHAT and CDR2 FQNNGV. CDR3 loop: CASSLGTTNEQFF. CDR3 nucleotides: TGTGCCAGCAGCTTAGGGACTACCAATGAGCAGTTCTTC.

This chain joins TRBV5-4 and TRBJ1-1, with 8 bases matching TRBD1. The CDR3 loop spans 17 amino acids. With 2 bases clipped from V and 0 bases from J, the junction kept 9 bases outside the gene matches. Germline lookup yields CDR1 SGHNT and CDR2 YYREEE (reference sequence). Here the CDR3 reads CASSLPGQVILNTEAFF. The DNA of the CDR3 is TGTGCCAGCAGCTTACCGGGACAGGTAATATTGAACACTGAAGCTTTCTTT.

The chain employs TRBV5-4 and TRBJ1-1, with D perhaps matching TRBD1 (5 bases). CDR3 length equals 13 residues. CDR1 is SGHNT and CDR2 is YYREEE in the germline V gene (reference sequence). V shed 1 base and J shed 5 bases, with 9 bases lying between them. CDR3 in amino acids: CASSLQGGTEAFF. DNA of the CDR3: TGTGCCAGCAGCTTGCAGGGAGGTACTGAAGCTTTCTTT.

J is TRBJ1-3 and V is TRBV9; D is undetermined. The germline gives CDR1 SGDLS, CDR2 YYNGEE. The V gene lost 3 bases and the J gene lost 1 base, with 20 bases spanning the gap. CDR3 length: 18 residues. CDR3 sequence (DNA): TGTGCCAGCAGCGAGAGCGTCGGAGCAGGACTTTCTGGAAACACCATATATTTT. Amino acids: CASSESVGAGLSGNTIYF.

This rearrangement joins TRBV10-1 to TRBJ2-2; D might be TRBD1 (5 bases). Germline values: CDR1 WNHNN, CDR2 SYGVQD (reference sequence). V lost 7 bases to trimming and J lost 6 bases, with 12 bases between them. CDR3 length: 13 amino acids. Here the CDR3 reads CASTSTGSGELFF. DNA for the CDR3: TGCGCCAGCACCTCTACAGGTTCCGGGGAGCTGTTTTTT.

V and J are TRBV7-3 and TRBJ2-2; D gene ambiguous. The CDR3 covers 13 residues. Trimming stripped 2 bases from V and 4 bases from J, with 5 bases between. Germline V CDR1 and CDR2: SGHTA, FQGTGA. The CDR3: CASSLVSTGELFF. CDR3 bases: TGTGCCAGCAGCTTAGTCAGCACCGGGGAGCTGTTTTTT.

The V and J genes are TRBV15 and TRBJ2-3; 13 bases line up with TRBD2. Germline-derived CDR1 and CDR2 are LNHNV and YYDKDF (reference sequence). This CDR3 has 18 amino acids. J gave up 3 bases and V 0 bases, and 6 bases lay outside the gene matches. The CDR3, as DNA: TGTGCCACCAGCAGAGATTTACTAGCGGGGGGGCCTACAGATACGCAGTATTTT. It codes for CATSRDLLAGGPTDTQYF.

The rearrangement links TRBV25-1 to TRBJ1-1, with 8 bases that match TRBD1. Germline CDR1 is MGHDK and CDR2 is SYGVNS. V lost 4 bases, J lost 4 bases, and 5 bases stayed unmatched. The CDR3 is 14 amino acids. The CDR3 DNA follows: TGTGCCAGCAGTGCACAGGGGGTACGCACTGAAGCTTTCTTT. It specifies CASSAQGVRTEAFF.

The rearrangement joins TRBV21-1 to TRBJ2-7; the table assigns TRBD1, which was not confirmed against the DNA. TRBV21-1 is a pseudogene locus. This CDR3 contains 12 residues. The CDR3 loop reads CASSKTGSVRYF. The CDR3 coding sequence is TGTGCCAGCAGCAAGACAGGTTCTGTTCGGTACTTC.

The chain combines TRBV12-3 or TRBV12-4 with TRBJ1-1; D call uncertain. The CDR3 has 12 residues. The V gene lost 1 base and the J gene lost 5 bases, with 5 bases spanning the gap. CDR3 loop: CASSLDGTEAFF. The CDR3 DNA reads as TGTGCCAGCAGTTTAGACGGGACTGAAGCTTTCTTT.

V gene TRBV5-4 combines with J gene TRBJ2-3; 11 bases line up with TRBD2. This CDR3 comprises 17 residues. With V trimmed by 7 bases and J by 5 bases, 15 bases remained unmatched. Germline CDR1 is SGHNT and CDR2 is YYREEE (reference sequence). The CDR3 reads CASGPTSGGPAGDTQYF. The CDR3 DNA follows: TGTGCCAGCGGACCCACTAGCGGGGGCCCCGCGGGAGATACGCAGTATTTT.

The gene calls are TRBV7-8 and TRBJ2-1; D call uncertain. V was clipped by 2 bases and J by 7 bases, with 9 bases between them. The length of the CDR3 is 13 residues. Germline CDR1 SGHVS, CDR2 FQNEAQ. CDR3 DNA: TGTGCCAGCAGCTTAAACCGGGTTAATGAGCAGTTCTTC. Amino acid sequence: CASSLNRVNEQFF. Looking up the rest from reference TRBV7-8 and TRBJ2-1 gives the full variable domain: GAGVSQSPRYKVAKRGQDVALRCDPISGHVSLFWYQQALGQGPEFLTYFQNEAQLDKSGLPSDRFFAERPEGSVSTLKIQRTQQEDSAVYLCASSLNRVNEQFFGPGTRLTVL.

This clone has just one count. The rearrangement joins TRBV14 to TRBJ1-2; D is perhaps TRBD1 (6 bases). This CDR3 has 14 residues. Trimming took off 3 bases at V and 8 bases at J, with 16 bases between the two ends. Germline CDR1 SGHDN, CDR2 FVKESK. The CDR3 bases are TGTGCCAGCAGCCAGGTTACAGGGACGTACGGCTACACCTTC. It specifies CASSQVTGTYGYTF.

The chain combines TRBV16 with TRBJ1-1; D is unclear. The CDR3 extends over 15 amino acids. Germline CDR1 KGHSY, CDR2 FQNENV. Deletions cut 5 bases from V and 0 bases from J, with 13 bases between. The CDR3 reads CASSFSRIMNTEAFF. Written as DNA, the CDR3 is TGTGCCAGCAGCTTTAGCCGGATAATGAACACTGAAGCTTTCTTT. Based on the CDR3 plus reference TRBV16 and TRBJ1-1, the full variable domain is GEEVAQTPKHLVRGEGQKAKLYCAPIKGHSYVFWYQQVLKNEFKFLISFQNENVFDETGMPKERFSAKCLPNSPCSLEIQATKLEDSAVYFCASSFSRIMNTEAFFGQGTRLTVV.

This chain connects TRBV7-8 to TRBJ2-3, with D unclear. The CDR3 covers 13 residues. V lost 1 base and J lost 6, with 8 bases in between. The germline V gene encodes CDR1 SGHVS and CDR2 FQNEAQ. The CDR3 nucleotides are TGTGCCAGCAGCTTAGTGCGATTGGATACGCAGTATTTT. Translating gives CASSLVRLDTQYF.

The CDR3 DNA reads as TGTGCCAGCAGCCCAAGCAACTACGAGCAGTACTTC. Translated: CASSPSNYEQYF. The chain couples TRBV7-2 to TRBJ2-7; the D is unclear. The CDR3 consists of 12 residues. CDR1 and CDR2 from the germline V gene are SGHTA and FQGNSA. V lost 5 bases, J lost 3 bases, and 8 bases lay in between.

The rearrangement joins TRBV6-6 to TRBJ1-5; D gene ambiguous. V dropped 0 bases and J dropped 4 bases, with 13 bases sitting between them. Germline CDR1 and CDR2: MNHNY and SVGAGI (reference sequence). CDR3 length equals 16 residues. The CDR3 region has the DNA TGTGCCAGCAGTTACTCGATAGGGCGGGCTAATCAGCCCCAGCATTTT. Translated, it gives CASSYSIGRANQPQHF.

In DNA, the CDR3 is TGTGCCAGCAGTCTTACAGGGTCTGGGGCCAACGTCCTGACTTTC. Translated, it gives CASSLTGSGANVLTF. The V call is TRBV9, the J call TRBJ2-6, with a possible D match to TRBD1 (6 bases). Trimming pared 5 bases from V and 1 base from J, leaving 10 bases between. Germline V gene sequence: CDR1 SGDLS, CDR2 YYNGEE. The length of the CDR3 is 15 residues.

In DNA, the CDR3 is TGTGCCAGCAGCCTCAGGGATAGCAATCAGCCCCAGCATTTT. This encodes CASSLRDSNQPQHF. The chain recombines TRBV6-2 or TRBV6-3 with TRBJ1-5, with D possibly matching TRBD1 (5 bases). CDR1 and CDR2 from the germline V gene are MNHEY and SVGEGT. The CDR3 sequence is 14 residues long. V was pared by 6 bases and J by 0 bases, with 9 bases between.

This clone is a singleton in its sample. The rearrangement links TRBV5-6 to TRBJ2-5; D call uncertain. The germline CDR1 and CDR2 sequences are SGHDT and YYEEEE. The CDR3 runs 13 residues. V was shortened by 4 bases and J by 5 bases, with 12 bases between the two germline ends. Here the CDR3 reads CASSPLTVETQYF. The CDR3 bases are TGTGCCAGCAGCCCCCTCACAGTGGAGACCCAGTACTTC. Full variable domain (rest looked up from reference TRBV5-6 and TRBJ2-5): DAGVTQSPTHLIKTRGQQVTLRCSPKSGHDTVSWYQQALGQGPQFIFQYYEEEERQRGNFPDRFSGHQFPNYSSELNVNALLLGDSALYLCASSPLTVETQYFGPGTRLLVL.

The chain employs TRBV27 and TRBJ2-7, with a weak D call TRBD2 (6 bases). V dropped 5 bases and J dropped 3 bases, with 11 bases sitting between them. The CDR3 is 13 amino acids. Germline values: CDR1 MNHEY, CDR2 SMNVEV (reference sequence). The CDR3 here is CASSQFGGYEQYF. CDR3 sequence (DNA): TGTGCCAGCAGTCAATTCGGGGGCTACGAGCAGTACTTC.

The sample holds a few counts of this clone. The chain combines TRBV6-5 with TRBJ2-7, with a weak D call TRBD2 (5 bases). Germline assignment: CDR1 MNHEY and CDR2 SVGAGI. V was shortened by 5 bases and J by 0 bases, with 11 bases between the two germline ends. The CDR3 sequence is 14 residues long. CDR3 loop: CASSQPGNSYEQYF. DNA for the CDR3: TGTGCCAGCAGTCAGCCGGGAAACTCCTACGAGCAGTACTTC.

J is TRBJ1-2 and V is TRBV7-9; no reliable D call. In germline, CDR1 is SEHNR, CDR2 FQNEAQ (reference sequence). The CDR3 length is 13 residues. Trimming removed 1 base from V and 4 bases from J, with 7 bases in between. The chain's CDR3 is CASSLGQVYGYTF. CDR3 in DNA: TGTGCCAGCAGCTTAGGTCAGGTCTATGGCTACACCTTC.